The present TCR beta chain was sequenced within a study of T cells in Graves' hyperthyroidism and ophthalmopathy. Each diagnosis was grounded in clinical symptoms, serum thyroxine and TRAb, thyroid ultrasound, and orbital computed tomography. Amplification yielded TCR beta CDR3 regions, with RNA transcripts as the source. HTBI primers were employed in a first-round RT-PCR of the TCR CDR3. One entry per CDR3 protein, called by TCRdb with MiXCR from the multiplex PCR reads. Of hundreds of thousands of distinct CDR3 sequences in the sample, about a sixth were seen once. This receptor was obtained from a woman between 18 and 29 years old with Graves' hyperthyroidism. The sample was blood.

CDR3 sequence: CASSLRLKETQYF. The CDR3, as DNA: TGTGCCAGCAGCTTAAGGCTAAAAGAGACCCAGTACTTC. The rearrangement links TRBV7-9 to TRBJ2-5, with D unresolved. Germline assignment: CDR1 SEHNR and CDR2 FQNEAQ (reference sequence). There are 13 residues in the CDR3. With 2 bases removed from V and 3 bases from J, the gap between germline ends came to 7 bases.